What follows are 25 T cell receptor beta chains derived from one specimen sequenced in a study of neurological immune-mediated disorders. TCRdb ran MiXCR on the 5' RACE reads and lists one entry per CDR3 protein. This table has about 80,000 distinct CDR3 sequences, 5.8% appearing once. The time point here: longitudinal time-point 2. The sample consisted of PBMCs. The receptor source for this set is a woman aged 55-69 years with multiple sclerosis.

This clonotype showed up many times. V usage is TRBV5-5 and J usage is TRBJ1-6; D is uncertain. V dropped 0 bases and J dropped 7 bases, with 14 bases sitting between them. The CDR3 spans 16 residues. Germline CDR1 SGHKS, CDR2 YYEKEE (reference sequence). The CDR3 DNA follows: TGTGCCAGCAGCTTGGCCTTACAACAGTTGAATTCACCCCTCCACTTT. Residues: CASSLALQQLNSPLHF.

This clonotype occurred many times. The gene calls are TRBV20-1 and TRBJ1-2; 7 bases agree with TRBD1. V was pared by 1 base and J by 3 bases, with 5 bases of the junction left unmatched. There are 14 residues in the CDR3. CDR1 is DFQATT, CDR2 SNEGSKA, per germline (reference sequence). CDR3 sequence (DNA): TGCAGTGCTAGAGTCGGGACAGCCTACTATGGCTACACCTTC. Residues: CSARVGTAYYGYTF.

The chain couples TRBV7-6 to TRBJ2-2, with D possibly being TRBD1 or TRBD2 (5 bases each). This CDR3 comprises 15 residues. CDR1 is SGHVS, CDR2 FNYEAQ, per germline. Trimming shortened V by 5 bases and J by 4 bases, and 14 bases separated the two germline ends. The CDR3 DNA reads as TGTGCCAGCAGCCTTGGGGGTCAGCGCACCGGGGAGCTGTTTTTT. Amino acid sequence: CASSLGGQRTGELFF.

This clonotype was recorded at least ten times. J is TRBJ1-5 and V is TRBV7-2, with a weak D call TRBD1 (6 bases). Per the germline V gene, CDR1 is SGHTA and CDR2 is FQGNSA. The V gene lost 3 bases and the J gene lost 5 bases, with 11 bases spanning the gap. The CDR3 is 14 residues long. In nucleotides, the CDR3 is TGTGCCAGCAGCTTCTACAGGGAGGATCAGCCCCAGCATTTT. Translation gives CASSFYREDQPQHF. The whole variable domain, filled in from reference TRBV7-2 and TRBJ1-5, reads GAGVSQSPSNKVTEKGKDVELRCDPISGHTALYWYRQSLGQGLEFLIYFQGNSAPDKSGLPSDRFSAERTGGSVSTLTIQRTQQEDSAVYLCASSFYREDQPQHFGDGTRLSIL.

This clonotype occurred many times. The chain is built from TRBV5-1 and TRBJ1-5, with no clear D. This CDR3 has 15 amino acids. V lost 1 base and J lost 2, with 10 bases in between. Germline V gives CDR1 SGHRS, CDR2 YFSETQ. CDR3 loop: CASSLSGSGNQPQHF. DNA for the CDR3: TGCGCCAGCAGCTTGTCAGGTAGTGGCAATCAGCCCCAGCATTTT.

This clonotype has at least ten counts. The chain carries TRBV5-1 and TRBJ2-5; 7 bases agree with TRBD1. CDR3 length equals 16 residues. The J segment lost 5 bases and the V segment lost 3 bases, leaving 13 bases of the junction unmatched. The germline CDR1 and CDR2 sequences are SGHRS and YFSETQ. In DNA, the CDR3 is TGCGCCAGCAGCTACACTTCGGACAGGTGGGGGGAGACCCAGTACTTC. It specifies CASSYTSDRWGETQYF. The full variable domain, with the rest looked up from reference TRBV5-1 and TRBJ2-5, is KAGVTQTPRYLIKTRGQQVTLSCSPISGHRSVSWYQQTPGQGLQFLFEYFSETQRNKGNFPGRFSGRQFSNSRSEMNVSTLELGDSALYLCASSYTSDRWGETQYFGPGTRLLVL.

This clonotype was seen repeatedly, ten times or more. The chain recombines TRBV27 with TRBJ2-5; TRBD1 matches 10 bases. From germline, CDR1 is MNHEY and CDR2 SMNVEV (reference sequence). CDR3 length equals 15 residues. Trimming at V came to 7 bases and at J to 1 base, leaving 6 bases not matched to a gene. CDR3 sequence: CASKEWTGGQETQYF. CDR3 nucleotides: TGTGCCAGCAAGGAGTGGACAGGGGGCCAAGAGACCCAGTACTTC.

This clonotype was detected many times. The chain couples TRBV7-2 to TRBJ2-7; TRBD1 is a possible D gene (6 bases). The CDR3 runs 15 residues. V was trimmed by 3 bases and J by 5 bases, leaving 17 bases between them. Germline assignment: CDR1 SGHTA and CDR2 FQGNSA. The CDR3: CASSLVPGQSDEQYF. CDR3 nucleotides: TGTGCCAGCAGCTTGGTGCCTGGACAGAGCGACGAGCAGTACTTC.

This clonotype occurred many times. The chain uses TRBV29-1 and TRBJ2-7; possible D gene TRBD2, 5 bases. Trimming shortened V by 7 bases and J by 7 bases, and 17 bases separated the two germline ends. Germline CDR1 and CDR2: SQVTM and ANQGSEA. CDR3 size: 12 residues. In nucleotides, the CDR3 is TGCAGCGGAAAAGTCGACTATCGGGAGCAGTACTTC. This gives the protein CSGKVDYREQYF.

This clonotype showed up just a few times. The rearrangement links TRBV12-3 or TRBV12-4 to TRBJ2-2, with D perhaps assigned TRBD1 or TRBD2 (6 bases each). V lost 6 bases and J 3 bases, leaving 20 bases between the germline ends. CDR3 size: 17 residues. The CDR3 nucleotides read TGTGCCAGCAGCCGCACAATTGACAGGAGGGACACCGGGGAGCTGTTTTTT. Its protein product is CASSRTIDRRDTGELFF.

This clonotype was counted between two and nine times. In nucleotides, the CDR3 is TGTGCCAGCCAAAAAGAGCGGGGGCAGTGGGAGACCCAGTACTTC. Protein product: CASQKERGQWETQYF. The chain employs TRBV3-1 and TRBJ2-5; 8 bases line up with TRBD2. The CDR3 length is 15 residues. Germline V gives CDR1 LGHDT, CDR2 YNNKEL (reference sequence). After removal of 8 bases from V and 5 bases from J, the junction contained 13 bases not matched to a gene.

This clonotype was seen repeatedly, ten times or more. This chain joins TRBV5-5 and TRBJ2-2; possibly TRBD2 for D (7 bases). From germline, CDR1 is SGHKS and CDR2 YYEKEE (reference sequence). Trimming took off 7 bases at V and 1 base at J, with 11 bases between the two ends. CDR3 length: 14 residues. Here the CDR3 reads CASGGGGNTGELFF. As DNA, the CDR3 is TGTGCCAGCGGGGGCGGGGGGAACACCGGGGAGCTGTTTTTT.

This clonotype is labeled medium-sized. The chain recombines TRBV20-1 with TRBJ2-7, with D possibly being TRBD1 (7 bases). The germline V and J ends were trimmed by 6 bases and 2 bases, with 14 bases remaining between them. CDR3 length: 13 residues. Germline CDR1 and CDR2: DFQATT and SNEGSKA (reference sequence). The CDR3 reads CSAPGGHTYEQYF. The CDR3 DNA reads TGCAGTGCCCCAGGGGGGCATACCTACGAGCAGTACTTC.

This clonotype was counted many times. This chain uses TRBV14 with TRBJ1-2; unclear D gene. The CDR3 has 14 amino acids. The germline V and J ends were trimmed by 4 bases and 2 bases, with 11 bases remaining between them. The germline V gene encodes CDR1 SGHDN and CDR2 FVKESK. CDR3: CASSPDLINYGYTF. Written as DNA, the CDR3 is TGTGCCAGCAGCCCTGACCTGATAAACTATGGCTACACCTTC. Based on the CDR3 plus reference TRBV14 and TRBJ1-2, the full variable domain is EAGVTQFPSHSVIEKGQTVTLRCDPISGHDNLYWYRRVMGKEIKFLLHFVKESKQDESGMPNNRFLAERTGGTYSTLKVQPAELEDSGVYFCASSPDLINYGYTFGSGTRLTVV.

This clonotype was seen many times. The chain employs TRBV2 and TRBJ2-1; 8 bases are shared with TRBD1. V lost 6 bases to trimming and J lost 9 bases; unmatched junction nucleotides: 4. This CDR3 spans 12 amino acids. Germline V lookup: CDR1 SNHLY, CDR2 FYNNEI. The CDR3 nucleotides are TGTGCCAGCAGGGATGACAGGGGTGAGCAGTTCTTC. Amino acid sequence: CASRDDRGEQFF.

This clonotype was recorded at least ten times. The V gene is TRBV4-1, the J gene TRBJ1-5, with D uncertain. The V end lost 0 bases, the J end lost 2 bases, and 8 bases lay between the germline ends. Germline V gene sequence: CDR1 MGHRA, CDR2 YSYEKL. The length of the CDR3 is 15 residues. CDR3 amino acids: CASSQDSGGNQPQHF. DNA for the CDR3: TGCGCCAGCAGCCAAGATAGTGGGGGCAATCAGCCCCAGCATTTT.

This clonotype was recorded many times. J is TRBJ2-6 and V is TRBV5-1; TRBD1 agrees at 12 bases. Germline V gene sequence: CDR1 SGHRS, CDR2 YFSETQ. The CDR3 length is 18 residues. Losses at the gene ends were 1 base for V and 3 bases for J; bases not matched to a gene: 5. CDR3 region: CASSLMGQGAGGANVLTF. The CDR3 DNA follows: TGCGCCAGCAGCTTGATGGGACAGGGGGCTGGTGGGGCCAACGTCCTGACTTTC.

This clonotype came up many times. The chain employs TRBV20-1 and TRBJ1-2; weak D call: TRBD1 (6 bases). Germline V gives CDR1 DFQATT, CDR2 SNEGSKA (reference sequence). Trimming cost V 0 bases and J 8 bases, with 13 bases left between them. The CDR3 extends over 13 amino acids. DNA for the CDR3: TGCAGTGCTAGAGAAGGGGGGAAACAGGGCTACACCTTC. It translates to CSAREGGKQGYTF.

The genes are TRBV7-6 and TRBJ2-3; maybe TRBD1 (5 bases). CDR1 and CDR2 (germline): SGHVS, FNYEAQ. There are 15 residues in the CDR3. The V gene lost 5 bases and the J gene lost 2 bases, with 14 bases spanning the gap. The CDR3 DNA is TGTGCCAGCAGCCCCACAGGTATCCCCACAGATACGCAGTATTTT. Its protein product is CASSPTGIPTDTQYF.

This clonotype was counted ten times or more. The chain carries TRBV7-8 and TRBJ1-3; D unresolved. This CDR3 comprises 15 residues. CDR1 and CDR2 (germline): SGHVS, FQNEAQ. Trimming removed 5 bases at V and 2 bases at J, with 13 bases between. The CDR3 sequence: CASSPYLGPGNTIYF. CDR3 coding DNA: TGTGCCAGCAGCCCGTACTTAGGACCTGGAAACACCATATATTTT. The variable domain in full, with the rest retrieved from reference TRBV7-8 and TRBJ1-3, is GAGVSQSPRYKVAKRGQDVALRCDPISGHVSLFWYQQALGQGPEFLTYFQNEAQLDKSGLPSDRFFAERPEGSVSTLKIQRTQQEDSAVYLCASSPYLGPGNTIYFGEGSWLTVV.

This clonotype was seen ten or more times. The rearrangement joins TRBV12-3 or TRBV12-4 to TRBJ1-1, with D possibly matching TRBD1 (5 bases). There are 14 residues in the CDR3. V was cut by 5 bases and J by 6 bases, with 16 bases left in between. CDR3 sequence reads: CASSAQARGSEAFF. As DNA, the CDR3 is TGTGCCAGCAGTGCACAGGCTCGCGGTTCTGAAGCTTTCTTT.

This clonotype was picked up one time. This sequence joins TRBV19 and TRBJ2-3; D ambiguous. The CDR3 extends over 12 amino acids. Per the germline V gene, CDR1 is LNHDA and CDR2 is SQIVND (reference sequence). V was pared by 5 bases and J by 3 bases, with 6 bases between. CDR3 region: CASSSRTDTQYF. The CDR3 nucleotides are TGTGCCAGTAGTTCTAGGACAGATACGCAGTATTTT.

This clonotype was detected ten times or more. This chain joins TRBV7-2 and TRBJ2-3, with no clear D. Trimming pared 4 bases from V and 2 bases from J, leaving 16 bases between. This CDR3 region has 16 residues. CDR1 is SGHTA, CDR2 FQGNSA, per germline. CDR3 in amino acids: CASSSRPSPVTDTQYF. The CDR3 DNA reads as TGTGCCAGCAGCTCCCGACCCTCGCCGGTCACAGATACGCAGTATTTT.

V is TRBV15 and J is TRBJ1-3; weak D call: TRBD1 (5 bases). V was shortened by 2 bases and J by 2 bases, with 10 bases between the two germline ends. The CDR3 is 15 amino acids. CDR1 and CDR2 (germline): LNHNV, YYDKDF (reference sequence). CDR3: CATSRRGFTGNTIYF. The CDR3 nucleotides are TGTGCCACCAGCAGAAGGGGCTTTACTGGAAACACCATATATTTT.

The sample holds many counts of this clonotype. The chain uses TRBV27 and TRBJ1-5; the match to TRBD1 covers 9 bases. V shed 6 bases and J 5 bases; nucleotides not matched to a gene: 11. CDR1 is MNHEY and CDR2 is SMNVEV in the germline V gene (reference sequence). CDR3 length: 16 residues. The CDR3 region is CASSYTTGGRDQPQHF. CDR3 bases: TGTGCCAGCAGCTACACCACAGGGGGCCGGGATCAGCCCCAGCATTTT.